Presented here are 28 T cell receptor beta chains from one specimen sequenced in a study of PD-L1 blockade in urothelial cancer. The table came from immunoSEQ multiplex PCR; TCRdb's copy has only in-frame clones and leaves some out. The table includes about 63,000 clones, around 81% detected once. Regarding time point: pretreatment peripheral blood. The input for sequencing was PBMCs, taken around atezolizumab (anti-PD-L1) treatment. The receptors were gathered from a man in his 70s with urothelial cancer.

V usage is TRBV19 and J usage is TRBJ1-4, with D unclear. This CDR3 is 15 amino acids long. V was clipped by 3 bases and J by 5 bases, with 13 bases between them. The germline gives CDR1 LNHDA, CDR2 SQIVND (reference sequence). The CDR3 is CASSISSRVNEKLFF. The CDR3 nucleotides are TGTGCCAGTAGTATCTCCAGCCGGGTAAATGAAAAACTGTTTTTT.

This chain joins TRBV11-3 and TRBJ1-3; 10 positions agree with TRBD1. Trimming took 5 bases from V and 2 from J; bases not matched to a gene: 3. The germline V gene encodes CDR1 SGHNT and CDR2 YENEEA. This CDR3 spans 15 amino acids. The CDR3 DNA sequence: TGTGCCAGCAGCGAAGGGACAGGGGCTGGAAACACCATATATTTT. Translated, it gives CASSEGTGAGNTIYF.

The chain carries TRBV5-1 and TRBJ1-5; possible D gene TRBD1, 6 bases. The CDR3 is 14 residues long. Germline CDR1 and CDR2: SGHRS and YFSETQ. V was clipped by 0 bases and J by 2 bases, with 6 bases between them. The CDR3 is CASSLGTGNQPQHF. CDR3 coding DNA: TGCGCCAGCAGCTTGGGGACAGGCAATCAGCCCCAGCATTTT.

A few counts support this clone. The chain has TRBV6-1 and TRBJ1-1, with D possibly TRBD1 on 6 matching bases. From germline, CDR1 is MNHNS and CDR2 SASEGT. V lost 5 bases to trimming and J lost 1 base, with 8 bases between them. CDR3 length: 13 residues. The DNA of the CDR3 is TGTGCCAGCAGTCAGACAGGGAACACTGAAGCTTTCTTT. Protein sequence: CASSQTGNTEAFF.

CDR3 loop: CASSQGQKGGGTNEKLFF. The CDR3 nucleotides read TGTGCCAGCAGCCAAGGTCAGAAAGGGGGCGGAACTAATGAAAAACTGTTTTTT. The V gene is TRBV4-2, the J gene TRBJ1-4; TRBD1 agrees at 7 bases. Germline-derived CDR1 and CDR2 are LGHNA and YNFKEQ. This CDR3 has 18 amino acids. Unmatched junction bases numbered 9, after V lost 1 base and J lost 1 base.

The chain is built from TRBV5-1 and TRBJ2-1; 14 bases line up with TRBD2. Trimming took 2 bases from V and 0 from J; bases not matched to a gene: 7. Germline V gene data show CDR1 as SGHRS and CDR2 as YFSETQ. There are 19 residues in the CDR3. Here the CDR3 reads CASSFPGLAGAGSYNEQFF. As DNA, the CDR3 is TGCGCCAGCAGCTTCCCGGGACTAGCGGGGGCCGGCTCCTACAATGAGCAGTTCTTC.

V gene TRBV28 combines with J gene TRBJ2-6; TRBD1 matches 8 bases. CDR1 is MDHEN, CDR2 SYDVKM, per germline. Germline trimming cut 4 bases from V and 1 base from J; bases unmatched to any gene: 9. The length of the CDR3 is 18 residues. DNA for the CDR3: TGTGCCAGCAGTTCGAGAGGACAGGGTGATTCTGGGGCCAACGTCCTGACTTTC. Its protein product is CASSSRGQGDSGANVLTF.

V is TRBV25-1 and J is TRBJ2-3; no firm D call. This CDR3 is 11 amino acids long. Germline loops: CDR1 MGHDK, CDR2 SYGVNS. Trimming left V 6 bases short and J 5 bases short, with 6 bases between. The CDR3 spells CASRELDTQYF. The DNA for the CDR3 is TGTGCCAGCAGGGAGTTAGATACGCAGTATTTT.

This chain links TRBV29-1 with TRBJ2-1; D is perhaps TRBD2 (7 bases). V was trimmed by 4 bases and J by 6 bases, leaving 16 bases between them. The CDR3 runs to 14 residues. Germline CDR1 reads SQVTM; CDR2 reads ANQGSEA. For the CDR3, the DNA is TGCAGCGTTGGCAGGGAGGGGGGGTCCAATGAGCAGTTCTTC. It specifies CSVGREGGSNEQFF.

The chain links TRBV11-2 to TRBJ2-1; 8 nucleotides line up with TRBD2. The germline V gene encodes CDR1 SGHAT and CDR2 FQNNGV. The CDR3 runs 15 residues. The V gene end was trimmed by 5 bases and the J gene end by 6 bases; junction bases not matched to a gene: 9. The CDR3 loop reads CASSTLAGLFNEQFF. CDR3 DNA: TGTGCCAGCAGCACCTTAGCGGGACTCTTCAATGAGCAGTTCTTC.

This rearrangement joins TRBV5-1 to TRBJ2-1; TRBD2 might be the D (6 bases). V lost 1 base, J lost 9 bases, and 20 bases lay in between. Germline V gene data show CDR1 as SGHRS and CDR2 as YFSETQ. The CDR3 is 16 amino acids. Here the CDR3 reads CASSLRPSESGSEQFF. Here the CDR3 DNA reads TGCGCCAGCAGCTTGCGTCCTAGCGAAAGTGGGAGTGAGCAGTTCTTC.

The V call is TRBV18, the J call TRBJ2-1; 8 bases agree with TRBD1. This CDR3 region has 16 residues. V gave up 3 bases and J gave up 5 bases; unmatched junction bases: 9. CDR1 is KGHSH, CDR2 LQKENI, per germline. The CDR3 reads CASSPTRTGWNNEQFF. The CDR3 bases are TGTGCCAGCTCACCTACACGGACAGGGTGGAACAATGAGCAGTTCTTC.

V and J are TRBV10-3 and TRBJ2-3; the match to TRBD2 covers 7 bases. V gave up 4 bases and J gave up 4 bases; unmatched junction bases: 2. Germline V gene data show CDR1 as ENHRY and CDR2 as SYGVKD. This CDR3 is 13 amino acids long. CDR3 sequence (DNA): TGTGCCATCAGTGGGGGGGGAGCAGATACGCAGTATTTT. It codes for CAISGGGADTQYF.

The genes are TRBV7-9 and TRBJ2-3, with TRBD2 as a possible D gene (5 bases). The CDR3 covers 14 residues. The V gene's germline CDR1 is SEHNR and CDR2 FQNEAQ (reference sequence). Deletions cut 4 bases from V and 2 bases from J, with 10 bases between. This chain's CDR3 is CASSSSGLTDTQYF. The CDR3, as DNA: TGTGCCAGCAGCTCCAGCGGTCTCACAGATACGCAGTATTTT. The full variable domain, with the rest looked up from reference TRBV7-9 and TRBJ2-3, is DTGVSQNPRHKITKRGQNVTFRCDPISEHNRLYWYRQTLGQGPEFLTYFQNEAQLEKSRLLSDRFSAERPKGSFSTLEIQRTEQGDSAMYLCASSSSGLTDTQYFGPGTRLTVL.

By sample fraction, this clone is medium-sized. The CDR3 region is CASSDLRQGSTTNEKLFF. CDR3 nucleotide sequence: TGTGCCAGCAGTGATTTGAGACAGGGTTCTACAACTAATGAAAAACTGTTTTTT. The chain couples TRBV2 to TRBJ1-4; 7 bases are a match to TRBD1. The germline gives CDR1 SNHLY, CDR2 FYNNEI. Trimming cost V 3 bases and J 0 bases; bases outside gene matches: 10. The CDR3 has 18 residues.

This clone appeared a single time. J is TRBJ1-1 and V is TRBV5-4; D gene ambiguous. V dropped 5 bases and J dropped 3 bases, with 14 bases sitting between them. This CDR3 is built from 14 residues. The germline gives CDR1 SGHNT, CDR2 YYREEE (reference sequence). Here the CDR3 reads CASRSTIADTEAFF. Here the CDR3 DNA reads TGTGCCAGCAGGTCAACCATAGCGGACACTGAAGCTTTCTTT.

The chain couples TRBV7-3 to TRBJ1-1; D is possibly TRBD1 (5 bases). The germline CDR1 and CDR2 sequences are SGHTA and FQGTGA. The CDR3 loop spans 15 amino acids. V was clipped by 2 bases and J by 1 base, with 11 bases between them. The CDR3 is CASSLFGGRNTEAFF. CDR3 nucleotides: TGTGCCAGCAGCTTATTCGGGGGGAGGAACACTGAAGCTTTCTTT.

Notes on this clone: Additional DNA sequences in this sample encode the identical CDR3. This chain joins TRBV5-1 and TRBJ1-1; D is ambiguous. CDR3 length equals 14 residues. Deletions cut 3 bases from V and 2 bases from J, with 11 bases between. The germline gives CDR1 SGHRS, CDR2 YFSETQ. The CDR3 region is CASSSLPGNTEAFF. In nucleotides, the CDR3 is TGCGCCAGCAGCTCTCTCCCGGGTAACACTGAAGCTTTCTTT.

This clone was seen once. The chain uses TRBV29-1 and TRBJ2-3, with unresolved D. V lost 4 bases and J lost 5, with 7 bases in between. The CDR3 runs 11 residues. The germline gives CDR1 SQVTM, CDR2 ANQGSEA. The CDR3 loop reads CSVVSRDTQYF. The DNA of the CDR3 is TGCAGCGTTGTCTCCCGAGATACGCAGTATTTT.

J is TRBJ2-5 and V is TRBV5-4; TRBD1 aligns across 10 bases. Germline values: CDR1 SGHNT, CDR2 YYREEE (reference sequence). V gave up 4 bases and J gave up 5 bases; unmatched junction bases: 8. This CDR3 spans 15 amino acids. The CDR3 loop reads CASSLPGQGIETQYF. The DNA of the CDR3 is TGTGCCAGCAGCCTTCCGGGACAGGGGATTGAGACCCAGTACTTC.

The rearrangement uses TRBV10-3 and TRBJ1-3; D call uncertain. V was shortened by 7 bases and J by 2 bases, with 9 bases between the two germline ends. Germline loops: CDR1 ENHRY, CDR2 SYGVKD. The CDR3 loop spans 13 amino acids. CDR3 bases: TGTGCCATCACCCGGGAAGCTGGAAACACCATATATTTT. Protein product: CAITREAGNTIYF.

The rearrangement uses TRBV7-9 and TRBJ2-1, with D unresolved. V was shortened by 1 base and J by 6 bases, with 10 bases between the two germline ends. The germline V gene has CDR1 SEHNR and CDR2 FQNEAQ (reference sequence). This CDR3 has 14 amino acids. CDR3 region: CASSLVSRANEQFF. The CDR3 region has the DNA TGTGCCAGCAGCTTAGTATCGAGAGCCAATGAGCAGTTCTTC.

The J gene is TRBJ1-1, the V gene TRBV18; 9 bases map to TRBD1. The germline V gene has CDR1 KGHSH and CDR2 LQKENI. This CDR3 region has 14 residues. J lost 1 base, V lost 3 bases, and 0 bases had no gene match. The CDR3 loop reads CASSPDRGNTEAFF. For the CDR3, the DNA is TGTGCCAGCTCACCGGACAGGGGGAACACTGAAGCTTTCTTT.

This clone occurred many times. V and J are TRBV4-2 and TRBJ1-6; 8 nucleotides line up with TRBD1. Trimming removed 4 bases from V and 7 bases from J; junction bases left unmatched: 9. This CDR3 contains 16 residues. Germline V gene data show CDR1 as LGHNA and CDR2 as YNFKEQ. The CDR3 region has the DNA TGTGCCAGCAGCCGCCAGGGGGCAGGGAACAATTCACCCCTCCACTTT. Amino acid sequence: CASSRQGAGNNSPLHF.

The gene calls are TRBV2 and TRBJ2-7; 7 bases match TRBD2. This CDR3 comprises 15 residues. Looked up from germline, CDR1 is SNHLY and CDR2 is FYNNEI. V trimming: 4 bases; J trimming: 4 bases; junction bases outside the gene matches: 10. This chain's CDR3 is CASSVLPGGRYEQYF. The CDR3 DNA reads TGTGCCAGCAGTGTATTACCCGGGGGGAGGTACGAGCAGTACTTC.

This chain links TRBV5-5 with TRBJ2-3; D unresolved. V was shortened by 4 bases and J by 1 base, with 16 bases between the two germline ends. Per germline, CDR1 SGHKS and CDR2 YYEKEE (reference sequence). This CDR3 has 16 residues. In nucleotides, the CDR3 is TGTGCCAGCAGCCATGGAAGGCGGAGCGGCACAGATACGCAGTATTTT. This codes for CASSHGRRSGTDTQYF.

The chain carries TRBV14 and TRBJ2-4, with TRBD1 identical over 7 bases. The CDR3 is made up of 16 amino acids. CDR1 and CDR2 from the germline V gene are SGHDN and FVKESK. The J segment lost 3 bases and the V segment lost 2 bases, leaving 7 bases of the junction unmatched. CDR3 residues: CASSQLTGSGKNIQYF. Here the CDR3 DNA reads TGTGCCAGCAGCCAATTGACAGGGTCGGGCAAAAACATTCAGTACTTC.

This sequence joins TRBV11-3 and TRBJ2-4; 7 nucleotides line up with TRBD1. Germline CDR1 SGHNT, CDR2 YENEEA. With 4 bases clipped from V and 3 bases from J, the junction kept 3 bases outside the gene matches. The CDR3 extends over 14 amino acids. The CDR3 bases are TGTGCCAGCAGCTATCGGGACAGCAAAAACATTCAGTACTTC. Translated: CASSYRDSKNIQYF. Together with reference TRBV11-3 and TRBJ2-4, the CDR3 gives the full variable domain: EAGVVQSPRYKIIEKKQPVAFWCNPISGHNTLYWYLQNLGQGPELLIRYENEEAVDDSQLPKDRFSAERLKGVDSTLKIQPAELGDSAVYLCASSYRDSKNIQYFGAGTRLSVL.